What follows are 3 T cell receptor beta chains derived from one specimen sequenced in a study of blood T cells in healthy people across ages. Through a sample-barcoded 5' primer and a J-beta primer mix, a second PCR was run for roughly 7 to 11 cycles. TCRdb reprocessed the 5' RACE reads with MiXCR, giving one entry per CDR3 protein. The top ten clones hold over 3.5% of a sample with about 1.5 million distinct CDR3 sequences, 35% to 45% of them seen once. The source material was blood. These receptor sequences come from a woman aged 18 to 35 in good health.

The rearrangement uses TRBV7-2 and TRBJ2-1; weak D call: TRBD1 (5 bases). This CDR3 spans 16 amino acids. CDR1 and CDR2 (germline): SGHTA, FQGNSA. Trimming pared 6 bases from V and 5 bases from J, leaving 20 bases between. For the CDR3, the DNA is TGTGCCAGCAGTCGAGACAGACCCCTTTTCCACAATGAGCAGTTCTTC. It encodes CASSRDRPLFHNEQFF.

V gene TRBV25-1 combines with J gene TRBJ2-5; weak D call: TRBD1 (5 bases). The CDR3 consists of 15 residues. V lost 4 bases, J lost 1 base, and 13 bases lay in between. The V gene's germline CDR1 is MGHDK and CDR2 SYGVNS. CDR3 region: CASSVYSGFQETQYF. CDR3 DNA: TGTGCCAGCAGTGTATATTCAGGGTTCCAAGAGACCCAGTACTTC.

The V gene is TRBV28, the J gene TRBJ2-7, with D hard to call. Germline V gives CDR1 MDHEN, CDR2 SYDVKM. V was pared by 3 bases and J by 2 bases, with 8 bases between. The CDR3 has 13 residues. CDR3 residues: CASSFYSPYEQYF. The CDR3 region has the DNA TGTGCCAGCAGTTTTTACAGCCCCTACGAGCAGTACTTC.